Below are 24 T cell receptor beta chains sequenced from a single sample in a study of blood T cell repertoires in COVID-19. Sequenced by immunoSEQ multiplex PCR; TCRdb stores in-frame clones only, minus some. The sample lists hundreds of thousands of clones; 65% to 90% were seen once. Sequencing used peripheral blood. The receptors were gathered from a woman aged 70 to 79 with acute or convalescent COVID-19.

This chain joins TRBV19 and TRBJ1-2; D call uncertain. Germline CDR1 and CDR2: LNHDA and SQIVND (reference sequence). CDR3 length equals 14 residues. V gave up 7 bases and J gave up 2 bases, with 14 bases separating them. Written as DNA, the CDR3 is TGTGCCAGTACTCCCGGAGCAGTCAACTATGGCTACACCTTC. The encoded protein is CASTPGAVNYGYTF.

The chain employs TRBV6-5 and TRBJ1-4, with a tentative D call TRBD1 (6 bases). Germline values: CDR1 MNHEY, CDR2 SVGAGI. CDR3 size: 13 residues. V lost 8 bases to trimming and J lost 8 bases, with 15 bases between them. CDR3 in DNA: TGTGCCAGCCGACAGGTGGTAAGGGAAAAACTGTTTTTT. As protein: CASRQVVREKLFF.

This chain links TRBV20-1 with TRBJ1-5; 7 nucleotides match TRBD1. V was clipped by 5 bases and J by 2 bases; unmatched bases: 3. The CDR3 length is 13 residues. The V gene's germline CDR1 is DFQATT and CDR2 SNEGSKA (reference sequence). The CDR3 nucleotides are TGCAGTGCTCGTGACAGGGGCAATCAGCCCCAGCATTTT. Its protein is CSARDRGNQPQHF.

V usage is TRBV7-9 and J usage is TRBJ2-3, with D tentatively TRBD1 (5 bases). The CDR3 consists of 16 residues. V was cut by 5 bases and J by 2 bases, with 17 bases left in between. Per the germline V gene, CDR1 is SEHNR and CDR2 is FQNEAQ (reference sequence). The CDR3 sequence: CASSAQGRVPTDTQYF. CDR3 bases: TGTGCCAGCAGCGCCCAGGGCAGGGTACCCACAGATACGCAGTATTTT.

V gene TRBV19 combines with J gene TRBJ1-1, with 8 bases lining up with TRBD1. Per germline, CDR1 LNHDA and CDR2 SQIVND (reference sequence). V was pared by 5 bases and J by 7 bases, with 12 bases of the junction left unmatched. The CDR3 totals 15 residues. The CDR3 nucleotides read TGTGCCAGTAGTCTCTCAGGGGGCGCAAGGAGTGAAGCTTTCTTT. Residues: CASSLSGGARSEAFF. The full variable domain, in which reference TRBV19 and TRBJ1-1 provide the parts outside the CDR3, is DGGITQSPKYLFRKEGQNVTLSCEQNLNHDAMYWYRQDPGQGLRLIYYSQIVNDFQKGDIAEGYSVSREKKESFPLTVTSAQKNPTAFYLCASSLSGGARSEAFFGQGTRLTVV.

The genes are TRBV7-7 and TRBJ2-2; 9 positions agree with TRBD1. The V segment lost 5 bases and the J segment 6 bases; nucleotides outside the gene matches: 7. CDR3 length equals 15 residues. Germline assignment: CDR1 SSHAT and CDR2 FNYEAQ (reference sequence). The CDR3 reads CASSLDRGYAGELFF. CDR3 nucleotides: TGTGCCAGCAGCCTCGACAGGGGGTATGCCGGGGAGCTGTTTTTT.

V and J are TRBV6-5 and TRBJ1-2; D not certain. This CDR3 is built from 13 residues. V lost 1 base to trimming and J lost 5 bases, with 8 bases between them. The germline V gene has CDR1 MNHEY and CDR2 SVGAGI. CDR3 sequence (DNA): TGTGCCAGCAGTTACTTACAGAATTATGGCTACACCTTC. Translation gives CASSYLQNYGYTF.

The CDR3 region is CASSPNTVMNTEAFF. CDR3 bases: TGTGCCAGTAGTCCCAATACAGTCATGAACACTGAAGCTTTCTTT. The rearrangement uses TRBV19 and TRBJ1-1, with D uncertain. The CDR3 consists of 15 residues. V lost 5 bases and J lost 0, with 13 bases in between. Germline CDR1 and CDR2: LNHDA and SQIVND (reference sequence).

The chain recombines TRBV7-2 with TRBJ1-5; 7 bases fit TRBD1. Germline V gives CDR1 SGHTA, CDR2 FQGNSA. This CDR3 contains 14 residues. The J segment lost 4 bases and the V segment lost 4 bases, leaving 4 bases of the junction unmatched. CDR3 sequence (DNA): TGTGCCAGCAGCTACGACAGGGCGAATCAGCCCCAGCATTTT. This sequence encodes CASSYDRANQPQHF.

To note about this clone: This sample also contains other DNA sequences that code for the same CDR3. The chain is built from TRBV15 and TRBJ2-7; D is possibly TRBD2 (5 bases). The V end was cut by 0 bases, the J end by 3 bases, with 6 bases between. Germline lookup yields CDR1 LNHNV and CDR2 YYDKDF (reference sequence). This CDR3 spans 13 amino acids. The CDR3 DNA reads as TGTGCCACCAGCAGAGATCGGGGCTACGAGCAGTACTTC. It is translated as CATSRDRGYEQYF. Combining the CDR3 with reference TRBV15 and TRBJ2-7 gives the whole variable domain DAMVIQNPRYQVTQFGKPVTLSCSQTLNHNVMYWYQQKSSQAPKLLFHYYDKDFNNEADTPDNFQSRRPNTSFCFLDIRSPGLGDTAMYLCATSRDRGYEQYFGPGTRLTVT.

This clone was seen a few times. The chain uses TRBV27 and TRBJ2-1, with D perhaps matching TRBD1 (5 bases). The CDR3 is 16 residues long. V was clipped by 2 bases and J by 3 bases, with 14 bases between them. In germline, CDR1 is MNHEY, CDR2 SMNVEV (reference sequence). CDR3 in amino acids: CASSLRSRAIYNEQFF. The CDR3 nucleotides read TGTGCCAGCAGTTTAAGGTCCAGGGCCATCTACAATGAGCAGTTCTTC.

This clone appeared once. The V and J genes are TRBV19 and TRBJ1-4; 8 bases are shared with TRBD1. The germline V gene encodes CDR1 LNHDA and CDR2 SQIVND (reference sequence). Germline trimming cut 8 bases from V and 6 bases from J; bases unmatched to any gene: 2. The CDR3 is 12 residues long. The CDR3 spells CASQTGDEKLFF. CDR3 nucleotides: TGTGCCAGTCAGACAGGGGATGAAAAACTGTTTTTT.

The chain couples TRBV21-1 to TRBJ2-2; whether TRBD1, the table's D call, matches the DNA was not checked. TRBV21-1 is a pseudogene segment. The CDR3 runs 20 residues. The CDR3 bases are TGTGCCAGCAGCATCCCCTCAGAGGGCTGGACAGGGAGATGGACCGGGGAGCTGTTTTTT. Translation: CASSIPSEGWTGRWTGELFF.

The chain has TRBV19 and TRBJ1-1; D may be TRBD1 (5 bases). Between the trimmed V and J ends, which lost 4 bases and 3 bases, there was a span of 12 bases. Germline assignment: CDR1 LNHDA and CDR2 SQIVND (reference sequence). The CDR3 runs to 14 residues. CDR3 sequence reads: CASSRYGGDTEAFF. As DNA, the CDR3 is TGTGCCAGTAGTAGGTATGGGGGGGACACTGAAGCTTTCTTT. Complete variable domain (other parts from reference TRBV19 and TRBJ1-1): DGGITQSPKYLFRKEGQNVTLSCEQNLNHDAMYWYRQDPGQGLRLIYYSQIVNDFQKGDIAEGYSVSREKKESFPLTVTSAQKNPTAFYLCASSRYGGDTEAFFGQGTRLTVV.

The V gene is TRBV5-4, the J gene TRBJ1-4; 8 bases agree with TRBD1. CDR3 size: 13 residues. CDR1 SGHNT and CDR2 YYREEE come from the germline V gene (reference sequence). The junction had 4 bases not matched to a gene; V was cut back by 6 bases and J by 6 bases. In DNA form, the CDR3 reads TGTGCCAGCACCACGACAGGGGATGAAAAACTGTTTTTT. Translation: CASTTTGDEKLFF.

The chain uses TRBV4-2 and TRBJ1-2, with 12 bases matching TRBD1. CDR3 length: 17 residues. Germline assignment: CDR1 LGHNA and CDR2 YNFKEQ. V was pared by 3 bases and J by 2 bases, with 7 bases of the junction left unmatched. The CDR3 spells CASSHPGTGGRNYGYTF. CDR3 in DNA: TGTGCCAGCAGCCATCCCGGGACAGGGGGCAGGAACTATGGCTACACCTTC.

The chain joins TRBV30 to TRBJ2-5; possibly TRBD2 for D (6 bases). The germline V gene has CDR1 GTSNPN and CDR2 SVGIG (reference sequence). This CDR3 has 16 amino acids. V lost 0 bases to trimming and J lost 2 bases, with 16 bases between them. The DNA of the CDR3 is TGTGCCTGGAGTGTAGGGTCACTAGCCGAGCAAGAGACCCAGTACTTC. It yields the protein CAWSVGSLAEQETQYF. The entire variable domain, with the rest obtained from reference TRBV30 and TRBJ2-5, is as follows: SQTIHQWPATLVQPVGSPLSLECTVEGTSNPNLYWYRQAAGRGLQLLFYSVGIGQISSEVPQNLSASRPQDRQFILSSKKLLLSDSGFYLCAWSVGSLAEQETQYFGPGTRLLVL.

The rearrangement joins TRBV12-5 to TRBJ1-2; 7 positions match TRBD1. Germline CDR1 reads LGHNT; CDR2 reads FRNRAP. The trim removed 7 bases at V and 6 bases at J, leaving 11 bases unmatched. CDR3 length: 14 residues. The CDR3 is CASAGGGTENGYTF. The CDR3, as DNA: TGTGCTAGTGCCGGGGGTGGGACAGAGAATGGCTACACCTTC.

The gene calls are TRBV20-1 and TRBJ1-3; no clear D. Trimming left V 3 bases short and J 2 bases short, with 8 bases between. The CDR3 sequence is 13 residues long. The germline V gene has CDR1 DFQATT and CDR2 SNEGSKA (reference sequence). The CDR3 sequence: CSASPTAGNTIYF. In DNA, the CDR3 is TGCAGTGCTAGTCCGACTGCTGGAAACACCATATATTTT.

The gene calls are TRBV5-1 and TRBJ1-5; D call uncertain. This CDR3 spans 13 amino acids. V lost 0 bases, J lost 5 bases, and 6 bases lay in between. Per germline, CDR1 SGHRS and CDR2 YFSETQ. The CDR3 is CASSLVGDQPQHF. The CDR3 nucleotides read TGCGCCAGCAGCTTGGTTGGAGATCAGCCCCAGCATTTT.

Only one count was recorded for this clone. The chain employs TRBV18 and TRBJ2-7, with D perhaps TRBD1 (5 bases). CDR1 is KGHSH and CDR2 is LQKENI in the germline V gene. V lost 1 base and J 6 bases, leaving 10 bases between the germline ends. CDR3 length equals 13 residues. The DNA for the CDR3 is TGTGCCAGCTCACCACGCAGGGAAGGCGAGCAGTACTTC. This codes for CASSPRREGEQYF.

The rearrangement uses TRBV28 and TRBJ1-2; D possibly corresponds to TRBD1 (6 bases). This CDR3 has 14 residues. V dropped 3 bases and J dropped 2 bases, with 10 bases sitting between them. CDR1 is MDHEN, CDR2 SYDVKM, per germline. The CDR3 DNA follows: TGTGCCAGCAGTTTTGGTACAGGGAACTATGGCTACACCTTC. This translates into CASSFGTGNYGYTF.

The V and J genes are TRBV29-1 and TRBJ1-2; D is undetermined. The length of the CDR3 is 11 residues. Trimming cost V 0 bases and J 9 bases, with 8 bases left between them. Germline V CDR1 and CDR2: SQVTM, ANQGSEA. The chain's CDR3 is CSVEDPGSYTF. CDR3 DNA sequence: TGCAGCGTTGAAGATCCCGGTAGCTACACCTTC.

This chain links TRBV5-6 with TRBJ2-3; tentatively, D is TRBD1 (5 bases). The V end was cut by 2 bases, the J end by 3 bases, with 13 bases between. The CDR3 is 15 residues long. Germline V gene data show CDR1 as SGHDT and CDR2 as YYEEEE. This CDR3 reads CASSFQGFLTDTQYF. The CDR3 nucleotides are TGTGCCAGCAGCTTTCAGGGCTTCTTGACAGATACGCAGTATTTT.